This T cell receptor (beta chain) came from a study of shared clonotypes between healthy human individuals. Study-level information: A couple of women and a few men aged 18 to 49 made up the donors.

The CDR3 runs to 15 residues. Germline CDR1 SEHNR, CDR2 FQNEAQ (reference sequence). Trimming took 2 bases from V and 1 from J, leaving 11 bases between them. Study findings and constraints: Compared with clonotypes that all four donors shared, non-shared clonotypes had lower generation probabilities.

A note on this clone: No antigen is known for it.

Cells designated naive CD8 were CD45RO-negative and were positively selected for CCR7, with terminally differentiated effector memory CD45RA+ cells excluded. In the original processing: With immunoSEQ giving junction-only sequences and no quality scores, filtering differed. Assay used: immunoSEQ multiplex PCR; TCRdb lists only in-frame clones, some missing. The V and J calls and clone size are taken from that table; D and trimming were inferred from the DNA. The sample records roughly 2,000,000 clones, around 95% being singletons. Sequencing input: naive CD8+ T cells from PBMCs. The V gene is TRBV7-9, the J gene TRBJ1-1; D gene uncertain. The clonotype was recovered from a man between 18 and 35 years old in good health. Some clones in this sample may be carry-over from other donors' samples. CDR3 loop: CASSLIEGSNTEAFF. CDR3 DNA: TGTGCCAGCAGCTTAATTGAGGGCTCGAACACTGAAGCTTTCTTT.